One sample yielded the 31 T cell receptor beta chains listed below, sequenced in a study of cytomegalovirus exposure and HLA in healthy donors. PCR involved 60 Vbeta and 13 Jbeta primers. The method was immunoSEQ multiplex PCR; TCRdb's version includes in-frame clones alone and lacks a portion of them. The data contain some 180,000 clones, around 78% of them seen just once; the ten biggest clones take up 1.9%. Sequenced material: PBMCs. These receptors were taken from a man aged 25 to 40 in good health and CMV-seronegative.

J is TRBJ1-6 and V is TRBV6-5; TRBD1 matches at 9 bases. Losses at the gene ends were 8 bases for V and 5 bases for J; bases not matched to a gene: 7. The CDR3 is made up of 15 amino acids. Germline assignment: CDR1 MNHEY and CDR2 SVGAGI. CDR3 protein: CASGKGTGNNSPLHF. The DNA for the CDR3 is TGTGCCAGCGGAAAAGGGACAGGGAATAATTCACCCCTCCACTTT.

This clone was seen only once. The CDR3 DNA reads TGCGCCAGCAGCCAAGAGAGGGCGGGAGGGCCGCGGAAAGGGGCCAACGTCCTGACTTTC. Protein sequence: CASSQERAGGPRKGANVLTF. The chain combines TRBV4-1 with TRBJ2-6; 9 bases fit TRBD2. Trimming removed 0 bases from V and 4 bases from J; junction bases left unmatched: 13. The CDR3 sequence is 20 residues long. Per germline, CDR1 MGHRA and CDR2 YSYEKL.

This clone was picked up one time. The CDR3 end shows no conserved phenylalanine or tryptophan, and so a read error is likely. CDR3: CASSVGGTRGSEQYL. As DNA, the CDR3 is TGTGCCAGCAGCGTAGGGGGGACTAGAGGCTCCGAGCAGTACCTC. The chain couples TRBV9 to TRBJ2-7; 8 nucleotides agree with TRBD2. The junction had 8 bases not matched to a gene; V was cut back by 0 bases and J by 6 bases. Germline V lookup: CDR1 SGDLS, CDR2 YYNGEE. This CDR3 contains 15 residues.

About this clone: One junction end does not reproduce the germline sequence, and a read error may be involved. This sequence joins TRBV6-5 and TRBJ1-5; TRBD1 aligns across 7 bases. The CDR3 sequence is 15 residues long. Germline V gene data show CDR1 as MNHEY and CDR2 as SVGAGI. The CDR3 region has the DNA TGTGTCAGCAGTTACTCTACAGGGGCAGGCCAGCCCCAGCATTTT. It specifies CVSSYSTGAGQPQHF.

This clone occurred once. V usage is TRBV7-3 and J usage is TRBJ2-1, with TRBD2 matching 9 bases. The CDR3 loop spans 15 amino acids. In germline, CDR1 is SGHTA, CDR2 FQGTGA. With 5 bases clipped from V and 6 bases from J, the junction kept 8 bases outside the gene matches. CDR3 DNA: TGTGCCAGCAGCCGCCAGCGGGAGGAGCGCAATGAGCAGTTCTTC. It codes for CASSRQREERNEQFF.

The chain joins TRBV27 to TRBJ2-7; 9 bases map to TRBD2. With V trimmed by 2 bases and J by 5 bases, 13 bases remained unmatched. This CDR3 has 17 amino acids. Germline V gives CDR1 MNHEY, CDR2 SMNVEV (reference sequence). Written as DNA, the CDR3 is TGTGCCAGCAGTTTAGCTAGGAAAACTAGCGGGCAAGACGAGCAGTACTTC. This codes for CASSLARKTSGQDEQYF.

This chain joins TRBV18 and TRBJ2-7, with D hard to call. Germline V gives CDR1 KGHSH, CDR2 LQKENI. V lost 5 bases and J lost 0, with 17 bases in between. The CDR3 length is 16 residues. CDR3 nucleotides: TGTGCCAGCTCATTGCTTATGGGCCAGCTCTCCTACGAGCAGTACTTC. Translation: CASSLLMGQLSYEQYF.

The J gene is TRBJ2-7, the V gene TRBV4-1; 11 bases match TRBD1. This CDR3 spans 17 amino acids. Germline V gene data show CDR1 as MGHRA and CDR2 as YSYEKL. V shed 0 bases and J 5 bases; nucleotides not matched to a gene: 9. CDR3 in amino acids: CASSQDLRTGGLNEQYF. CDR3 DNA sequence: TGCGCCAGCAGCCAAGATCTCAGGACAGGGGGCTTGAACGAGCAGTACTTC.

Comment on this clone: Other DNA sequences in this sample translate to the same CDR3. The chain joins TRBV30 to TRBJ2-2; 8 bases map to TRBD2. Germline values: CDR1 GTSNPN, CDR2 SVGIG (reference sequence). There are 16 residues in the CDR3. V dropped 3 bases and J dropped 8; count of bases not matched to a gene: 14. The CDR3 sequence: CAWSLVGSGTFGELFF. CDR3 DNA sequence: TGTGCCTGGAGCCTCGTTGGTAGCGGGACTTTTGGGGAGCTGTTTTTT.

This chain links TRBV28 with TRBJ2-5; TRBD2 aligns across 15 bases. The CDR3 runs to 16 residues. The germline V gene has CDR1 MDHEN and CDR2 SYDVKM. The V gene end was trimmed by 5 bases and the J gene end by 7 bases; junction bases not matched to a gene: 8. In DNA, the CDR3 is TGTGCCAGCAGTCGGACTAGCGGGAGGGTAGGTGGGACCCAGTACTTC. It yields the protein CASSRTSGRVGGTQYF.

This clone was picked up one time. V is TRBV9 and J is TRBJ1-3; unclear D gene. The V gene lost 4 bases and the J gene lost 4 bases, with 21 bases spanning the gap. CDR1 and CDR2 (germline): SGDLS, YYNGEE. The CDR3 is 17 residues long. The CDR3 region has the DNA TGTGCCAGCAGCTCAAAACTGAGTGCGGGTAGGGGAAACACCATATATTTT. Translation: CASSSKLSAGRGNTIYF. The full variable domain, in which reference TRBV9 and TRBJ1-3 provide the parts outside the CDR3, is DSGVTQTPKHLITATGQRVTLRCSPRSGDLSVYWYQQSLDQGLQFLIQYYNGEERAKGNILERFSAQQFPDLHSELNLSSLELGDSALYFCASSSKLSAGRGNTIYFGEGSWLTVV.

The chain links TRBV29-1 to TRBJ2-7; a weak D match, TRBD1 (5 bases). Trimming pared 1 base from V and 0 bases from J, leaving 7 bases between. The CDR3 consists of 13 residues. Germline CDR1 SQVTM, CDR2 ANQGSEA. The CDR3 protein is CSVEVDISYEQYF. DNA of the CDR3: TGCAGCGTTGAAGTGGACATCTCCTACGAGCAGTACTTC.

The chain couples TRBV4-1 to TRBJ2-7; D possibly corresponds to TRBD2 (5 bases). CDR1 is MGHRA and CDR2 is YSYEKL in the germline V gene. The germline V and J ends were trimmed by 3 bases and 4 bases, with 10 bases remaining between them. The CDR3 runs to 13 residues. In DNA form, the CDR3 reads TGCGCCAGCAGCCAGAGGGCCGGGTACGAGCAGTACTTC. Translated: CASSQRAGYEQYF.

The rearrangement joins TRBV29-1 to TRBJ2-1, with TRBD2 identical over 7 bases. With V trimmed by 6 bases and J by 8 bases, 10 bases remained unmatched. The germline V gene encodes CDR1 SQVTM and CDR2 ANQGSEA. The CDR3 runs to 13 residues. The CDR3 sequence is CSVGLGGIDEQFF. In DNA form, the CDR3 reads TGCAGCGTAGGACTAGGAGGAATCGATGAGCAGTTCTTC.

This chain joins TRBV28 and TRBJ2-3, with TRBD2 identical over 12 bases. Losses at the gene ends were 4 bases for V and 6 bases for J; bases not matched to a gene: 2. The CDR3 loop spans 14 amino acids. Germline V CDR1 and CDR2: MDHEN, SYDVKM. The CDR3: CASSYGTSGDTQYF. The CDR3 nucleotides are TGTGCCAGCAGTTATGGGACTAGCGGGGATACGCAGTATTTT.

V gene TRBV6-6 combines with J gene TRBJ2-1; 10 bases align to TRBD2. There are 15 residues in the CDR3. Per the germline V gene, CDR1 is MNHNY and CDR2 is SVGAGI (reference sequence). J gave up 9 bases and V 2 bases, and 7 bases lay outside the gene matches. The CDR3 sequence: CASSYPGLAYGEQFF. CDR3 in DNA: TGTGCCAGCAGTTACCCGGGACTAGCGTACGGTGAGCAGTTCTTC.

V usage is TRBV19 and J usage is TRBJ2-1, with a possible D match to TRBD2 (6 bases). The CDR3 has 14 residues. The germline CDR1 and CDR2 sequences are LNHDA and SQIVND (reference sequence). V dropped 1 base and J dropped 7 bases, with 11 bases sitting between them. CDR3 bases: TGTGCCAGTAGTATAGGGCGGGATACTAATGAGCAGTTCTTC. Protein: CASSIGRDTNEQFF.

This clone has just a few counts. This rearrangement joins TRBV28 to TRBJ1-1, with a possible D match to TRBD1 (5 bases). Germline CDR1 is MDHEN and CDR2 is SYDVKM. The ends were cut back, 3 bases at V and 3 bases at J, with 11 bases in the middle. This CDR3 region has 14 residues. The CDR3 DNA is TGTGCCAGCAGTTTCCCAGGGTGGGACACTGAAGCTTTCTTT. Protein product: CASSFPGWDTEAFF.

The chain employs TRBV27 and TRBJ2-7; 12 bases are shared with TRBD2. The trim removed 2 bases at V and 0 bases at J, leaving 5 bases unmatched. CDR3 length: 17 amino acids. From germline, CDR1 is MNHEY and CDR2 SMNVEV (reference sequence). CDR3 loop: CASSLLAGGRSSYEQYF. CDR3 bases: TGTGCCAGCAGTTTACTAGCGGGAGGGCGGAGCTCCTACGAGCAGTACTTC.

The J gene is TRBJ2-7, the V gene TRBV9; 9 positions agree with TRBD2. Per germline, CDR1 SGDLS and CDR2 YYNGEE. The CDR3 spans 14 residues. V shed 5 bases and J 5 bases; nucleotides not matched to a gene: 8. The DNA for the CDR3 is TGTGCCAGCAGAGTAAGCGGGAGGACCCACGAGCAGTACTTC. This codes for CASRVSGRTHEQYF.

The CDR3 protein is CASSATGSNQPQHF. The DNA of the CDR3 is TGTGCCAGCAGCGCGACAGGGTCCAATCAGCCCCAGCATTTT. The chain employs TRBV7-9 and TRBJ1-5; 7 bases agree with TRBD1. The germline gives CDR1 SEHNR, CDR2 FQNEAQ (reference sequence). The CDR3 has 14 amino acids. The junction had 4 bases not matched to a gene; V was cut back by 5 bases and J by 3 bases.

The V gene is TRBV6-6, the J gene TRBJ2-5, with no clear D. The assigned J gene may be wrong: the sequence end matches TRBJ2-7 better. Germline-derived CDR1 and CDR2 are MNHNY and SVGAGI (reference sequence). CDR3 length equals 12 residues. CDR3 region: CASSYTVYEQYF. CDR3 bases: TGTGCCAGCAGTTATACTGTCTACGAGCAGTACTTC.

In its sample, this clone was seen a few times. This chain uses TRBV6-1 with TRBJ1-3; 12 positions agree with TRBD1. The trim removed 3 bases at V and 3 bases at J, leaving 3 bases unmatched. This CDR3 comprises 16 residues. Germline lookup yields CDR1 MNHNS and CDR2 SASEGT. CDR3 region: CASSEGTGGFGNTIYF. The CDR3 DNA reads as TGTGCCAGCAGTGAGGGGACAGGGGGCTTTGGAAACACCATATATTTT.

This sequence joins TRBV7-3 and TRBJ2-3; 10 positions agree with TRBD1. This CDR3 region has 16 residues. The germline V gene encodes CDR1 SGHTA and CDR2 FQGTGA. The V segment lost 2 bases and the J segment 6 bases; nucleotides outside the gene matches: 8. The CDR3 is CASSLAGTGAADTQYF. The CDR3 DNA reads as TGTGCCAGCAGCTTAGCGGGGACAGGGGCGGCGGATACGCAGTATTTT.

The chain is built from TRBV10-3 and TRBJ2-5; D may be TRBD2 (5 bases). Between the trimmed V and J ends, which lost 8 bases and 4 bases, there was a span of 5 bases. Per germline, CDR1 ENHRY and CDR2 SYGVKD. This CDR3 is built from 10 residues. This CDR3 is CAIGRETQYF. CDR3 DNA: TGTGCCATCGGGAGAGAGACCCAGTACTTC.

The chain combines TRBV11-2 with TRBJ2-7; D remains unclear. The CDR3 totals 16 residues. Germline lookup yields CDR1 SGHAT and CDR2 FQNNGV. Trimming cost V 0 bases and J 0 bases, with 12 bases left between them. The CDR3 spells CASSLDMAASSYEQYF. The CDR3 DNA reads TGTGCCAGCAGCTTAGATATGGCAGCTAGCTCCTACGAGCAGTACTTC.

This rearrangement joins TRBV7-9 to TRBJ2-7; D possibly corresponds to TRBD1 (6 bases). V shed 3 bases and J shed 4 bases, with 7 bases lying between them. This CDR3 is built from 12 residues. Germline assignment: CDR1 SEHNR and CDR2 FQNEAQ (reference sequence). The CDR3 protein is CASSFGTYEQYF. The CDR3 DNA reads TGTGCCAGCAGCTTTGGGACATACGAGCAGTACTTC.

V gene TRBV28 combines with J gene TRBJ2-7; 7 bases fit TRBD2. Germline CDR1 and CDR2: MDHEN and SYDVKM. This CDR3 spans 12 amino acids. After removal of 6 bases from V and 7 bases from J, the junction contained 6 bases not matched to a gene. CDR3 nucleotide sequence: TGTGCCAGCAGGGGGGGGAGAGGGGAGCAGTACTTC. This sequence encodes CASRGGRGEQYF. Full variable domain (rest looked up from reference TRBV28 and TRBJ2-7): DVKVTQSSRYLVKRTGEKVFLECVQDMDHENMFWYRQDPGLGLRLIYFSYDVKMKEKGDIPEGYSVSREKKERFSLILESASTNQTSMYLCASRGGRGEQYFGPGTRLTVT.

The V gene is TRBV28, the J gene TRBJ2-7; no reliable D call. There are 11 residues in the CDR3. The V end was cut by 6 bases, the J end by 7 bases, with 10 bases between. CDR1 is MDHEN and CDR2 is SYDVKM in the germline V gene. The CDR3 coding sequence is TGTGCCAGCAGAACGAGTCGGGAGCAGTACTTC. Protein sequence: CASRTSREQYF.

V is TRBV9 and J is TRBJ2-3; D is perhaps TRBD1 (5 bases). The germline V gene has CDR1 SGDLS and CDR2 YYNGEE. With 4 bases removed from V and 1 base from J, the gap between germline ends came to 16 bases. The CDR3 runs 16 residues. DNA of the CDR3: TGTGCCAGCAGCTTCAACCCCAGGGAAGGCACAGATACGCAGTATTTT. Protein: CASSFNPREGTDTQYF.

This clone has only a few counts. The J gene is TRBJ1-1, the V gene TRBV6-1; D is unresolved. This CDR3 has 14 amino acids. The germline CDR1 and CDR2 sequences are MNHNS and SASEGT. V was pared by 11 bases and J by 1 base, with 17 bases between. The CDR3 nucleotides read TGTGCCGCATCCTACAGCCAGACGAACACTGAAGCTTTCTTT. Its protein is CAASYSQTNTEAFF.